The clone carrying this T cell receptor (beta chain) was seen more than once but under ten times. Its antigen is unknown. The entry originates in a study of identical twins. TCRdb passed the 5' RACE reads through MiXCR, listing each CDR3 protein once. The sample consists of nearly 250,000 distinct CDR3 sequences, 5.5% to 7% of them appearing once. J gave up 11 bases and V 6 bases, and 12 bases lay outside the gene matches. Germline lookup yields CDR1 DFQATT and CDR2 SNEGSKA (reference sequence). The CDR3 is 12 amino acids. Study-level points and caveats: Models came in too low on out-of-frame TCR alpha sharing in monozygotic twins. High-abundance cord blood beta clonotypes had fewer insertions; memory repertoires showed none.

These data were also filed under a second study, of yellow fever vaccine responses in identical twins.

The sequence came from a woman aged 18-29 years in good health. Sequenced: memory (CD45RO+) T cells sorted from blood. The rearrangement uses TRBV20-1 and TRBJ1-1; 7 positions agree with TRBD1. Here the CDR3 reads CSARDSSLGAFF. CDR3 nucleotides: TGCAGTGCGAGGGACAGCTCACTGGGGGCTTTCTTT.